This TCR beta chain was captured in a study of blood T cell repertoires in COVID-19. TCRdb keeps only in-frame clones here, not all; method: immunoSEQ multiplex PCR. The sample carries about 260,000 clones, 88% recorded once. Unmatched junction bases numbered 9, after V lost 5 bases and J lost 5 bases. The CDR3 length is 15 residues. Per germline, CDR1 MDHEN and CDR2 SYDVKM. Sequencing used PBMCs or T cells enriched from blood (not recorded which). This TCR was sampled from a woman aged 40 to 50 with acute COVID-19. The chain uses TRBV28 and TRBJ2-7; TRBD1 aligns across 10 bases. CDR3 sequence reads: CASSRPGTGVDEQYF. CDR3 nucleotide sequence: TGTGCCAGCAGTCGGCCCGGGACAGGGGTTGACGAGCAGTACTTC.